Listed below are T cell receptor beta chains from one sample, sequenced in a study of Tregs in tolerant kidney transplant recipients. Generated by immunoSEQ multiplex PCR, the TCRdb table keeps only in-frame clones and is missing some. This table holds around 52,000 clones, over 70% found once. The sample comprised CD4+ T cells from blood. Receptor source: a human donor in good health. CDR3s include the opening cysteine and the closing phenylalanine or tryptophan. A D gene is named only where the DNA matches it firmly. Clone size is given for some rows only: seen once, a few or many times, or a class if the clone is expanded.

CASSPHDEQFF | TGTGCCAGCAGCCCCCACGATGAGCAGTTCTTC | TRBV7-3 | - | - | TRBJ2-1
CATSRGDNSPLHF | TGTGCCACCAGCCGGGGAGATAATTCACCCCTCCACTTT | TRBV15 | - | - | TRBJ1-6
CASSITVQGAVEQYF | TGTGCCAGTAGTATCACCGTACAGGGGGCGGTCGAGCAGTACTTC | TRBV19 | TRBD1 | once | TRBJ2-7
CASSLSGQPQIETQYF | TGCGCCAGCAGCTTGTCGGGACAGCCCCAGATAGAGACCCAGTACTTC | TRBV5-1 | TRBD1 | once | TRBJ2-5
CASSKNQPGQANVRGYTF | TGTGCCAGCAGCAAAAACCAACCGGGACAGGCAAATGTTCGCGGCTACACCTTC | TRBV7-2 | TRBD1 | once | TRBJ1-2
CASSLARGLEQYF | TGCGCCAGCAGCTTGGCCAGGGGATTGGAGCAGTACTTC | TRBV5-1 | - | - | TRBJ2-7
CASSLPRGVVSGNTIYF | TGTGCCAGCAGTTTACCAAGGGGGGTCGTTTCTGGAAACACCATATATTTT | TRBV28 | - | - | TRBJ1-3
CASSPGMVETEAFF | TGTGCCAGCAGTCCGGGCATGGTGGAGACTGAAGCTTTCTTT | TRBV2 | - | - | TRBJ1-1
CASARVAGVSYEQYF | TGTGCCAGTGCGAGGGTGGCGGGGGTCTCCTACGAGCAGTACTTC | TRBV11-3 | TRBD2 | once | TRBJ2-7
CASSPTRSPYEQYF | TGTGCCAGCAGCCCAACCCGTTCCCCTTACGAGCAGTACTTC | TRBV11-3 | - | - | TRBJ2-7
CASSLVSSYGYTF | TGTGCCAGCAGCTTAGTAAGTTCCTATGGCTACACCTTC | TRBV7-9 | - | few | TRBJ1-2
CASSSRDRALRGYTF | TGTGCCAGCAGCTCCCGGGACAGGGCTCTTCGGGGCTACACCTTC | TRBV7-9 | TRBD1 | - | TRBJ1-2
CASSQDLQINQPQHF | TGCGCCAGCAGCCAAGATCTGCAGATTAATCAGCCCCAGCATTTT | TRBV4-3 | - | medium-sized | TRBJ1-5
CASSLLVRNTQYF | TGCGCCAGCAGCTTGTTGGTCCGTAATACGCAGTATTTT | TRBV5-1 | - | - | TRBJ2-3
CASSFSDTQYF | TGTGCCAGCAGCTTTTCAGATACGCAGTATTTT | TRBV11-3 | - | - | TRBJ2-3
CASRVGTYEQYF | TGTGCCAGCAGGGTCGGTACCTACGAGCAGTACTTC | TRBV6-4 | - | - | TRBJ2-7
CASSFGATSEQFF | TGTGCCAGCAGCTTCGGGGCCACCAGTGAGCAGTTCTTC | TRBV7-3 | - | - | TRBJ2-1
CASSFRTSGGAIDTQYF | TGTGCCAGCAGCTTCCGGACTAGCGGGGGCGCAATAGATACGCAGTATTTT | TRBV7-8 | TRBD2 | - | TRBJ2-3
CASSGRANQPQHF | TGTGCCAGCAGTGGGAGGGCCAATCAGCCCCAGCATTTT | TRBV2 | - | - | TRBJ1-5
CASSPGTVFAYYF | TGTGCCAGCAGCCCAGGGACAGTATTTGCCTATTACTTC | TRBV7-9 | TRBD1 | - | TRBJ2-7